This TCR beta chain emerged from a study of Ad26.COV2.S vaccination and SARS-CoV-2 variants. About the study: Intramuscular Ad26.COV2.S at 5x10^10 or 1x10^11 viral particles.

Germline values: CDR1 LGHNA, CDR2 YNFKEQ. V was trimmed by 0 bases and J by 0 bases, leaving 9 bases between them. The CDR3 extends over 15 amino acids. As concerns this clone: Antigen: not known.

Specified treatment: 19 received Ad26.COV2.S at low or high dose, single or two shots; about 5 received placebo; per-sample allocation not given. Day 63 following the first vaccine or placebo injection was when the samples were taken. Assay: immunoSEQ multiplex PCR; the TCRdb copy retains only in-frame clones and omits some. Of about 680,000 clones in the sample, approximately 88% were seen once. Findings of the study overall: The study found similar non-spike TCR breadth in vaccine and placebo recipients.

This sample comprised peripheral blood, obtained in a trial of Ad26.COV2.S vaccine versus placebo. The chain employs TRBV4-2 and TRBJ2-7; possibly TRBD1 or TRBD2 for D (5 bases each). The sequence came from a person between 18 and 60 years old who received the Ad26.COV2.S COVID-19 vaccine or a placebo. CDR3 DNA sequence: TGTGCCAGCAGCCAAGATAGGGACGGCTCCTACGAGCAGTACTTC. As protein: CASSQDRDGSYEQYF.